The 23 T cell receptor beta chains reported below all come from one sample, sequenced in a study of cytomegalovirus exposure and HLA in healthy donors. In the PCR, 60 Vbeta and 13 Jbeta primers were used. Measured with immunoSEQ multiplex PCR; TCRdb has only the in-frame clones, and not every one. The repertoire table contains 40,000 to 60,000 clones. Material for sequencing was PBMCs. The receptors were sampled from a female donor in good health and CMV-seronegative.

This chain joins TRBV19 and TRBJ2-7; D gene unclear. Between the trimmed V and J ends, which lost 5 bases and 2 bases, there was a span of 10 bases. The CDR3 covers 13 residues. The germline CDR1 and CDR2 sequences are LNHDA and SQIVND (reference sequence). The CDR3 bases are TGTGCCAGTAGTGCGCAGGTCGCCTACGAGCAGTACTTC. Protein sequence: CASSAQVAYEQYF.

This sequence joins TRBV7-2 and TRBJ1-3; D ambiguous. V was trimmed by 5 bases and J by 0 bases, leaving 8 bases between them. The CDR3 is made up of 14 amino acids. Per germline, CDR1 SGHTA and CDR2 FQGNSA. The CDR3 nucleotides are TGTGCCAGCAGCCTCTTAAACTCTGGAAACACCATATATTTT. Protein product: CASSLLNSGNTIYF.

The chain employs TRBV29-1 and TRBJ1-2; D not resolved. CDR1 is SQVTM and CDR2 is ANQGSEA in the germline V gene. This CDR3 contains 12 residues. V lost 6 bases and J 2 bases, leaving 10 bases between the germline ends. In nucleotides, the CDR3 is TGCAGCGTGGAGGGTCAGAACTATGGCTACACCTTC. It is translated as CSVEGQNYGYTF.

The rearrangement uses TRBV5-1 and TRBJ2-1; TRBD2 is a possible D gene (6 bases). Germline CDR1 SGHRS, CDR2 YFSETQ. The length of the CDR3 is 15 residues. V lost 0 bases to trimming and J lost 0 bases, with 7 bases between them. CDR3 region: CASSLGLVSYNEQFF. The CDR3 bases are TGCGCCAGCAGCTTGGGACTAGTCTCCTACAATGAGCAGTTCTTC.

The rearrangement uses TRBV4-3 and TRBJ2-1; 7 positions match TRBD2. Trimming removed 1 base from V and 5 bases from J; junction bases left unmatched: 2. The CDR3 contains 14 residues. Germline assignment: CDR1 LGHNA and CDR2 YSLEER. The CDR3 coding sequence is TGCGCCAGCAGCCAAGGACTAGCCCACAATGAGCAGTTCTTC. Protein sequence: CASSQGLAHNEQFF.

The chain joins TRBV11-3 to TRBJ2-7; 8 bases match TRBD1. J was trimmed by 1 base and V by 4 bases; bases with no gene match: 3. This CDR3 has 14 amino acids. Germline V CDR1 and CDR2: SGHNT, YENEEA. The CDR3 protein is CASSWTGRSYEQYF. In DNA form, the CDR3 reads TGTGCCAGCAGCTGGACAGGGAGGTCCTACGAGCAGTACTTC. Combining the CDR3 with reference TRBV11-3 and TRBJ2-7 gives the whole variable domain EAGVVQSPRYKIIEKKQPVAFWCNPISGHNTLYWYLQNLGQGPELLIRYENEEAVDDSQLPKDRFSAERLKGVDSTLKIQPAELGDSAVYLCASSWTGRSYEQYFGPGTRLTVT.

The CDR3 region has the DNA TGTGCCAGCAGTGAGCGGAGGCAGGTTGGAGGAAACACCATATATTTT. Protein product: CASSERRQVGGNTIYF. The chain recombines TRBV6-1 with TRBJ1-3; D ambiguous. V lost 3 bases and J 4 bases, leaving 16 bases between the germline ends. Looked up from germline, CDR1 is MNHNS and CDR2 is SASEGT. CDR3 length equals 16 residues.

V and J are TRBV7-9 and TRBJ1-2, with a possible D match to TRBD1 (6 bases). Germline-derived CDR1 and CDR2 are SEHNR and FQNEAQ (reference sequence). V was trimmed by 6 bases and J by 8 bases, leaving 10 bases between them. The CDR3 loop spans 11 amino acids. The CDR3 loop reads CASRNQGGYTF. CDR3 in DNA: TGTGCCAGCAGAAACCAGGGGGGCTACACCTTC.

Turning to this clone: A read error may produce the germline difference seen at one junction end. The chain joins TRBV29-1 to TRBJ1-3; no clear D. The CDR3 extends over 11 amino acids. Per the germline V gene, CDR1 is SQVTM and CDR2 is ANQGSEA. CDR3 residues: CSVAVHGQADF. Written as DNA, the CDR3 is TGCAGCGTTGCTGTACATGGGCAGGCAGACTTT.

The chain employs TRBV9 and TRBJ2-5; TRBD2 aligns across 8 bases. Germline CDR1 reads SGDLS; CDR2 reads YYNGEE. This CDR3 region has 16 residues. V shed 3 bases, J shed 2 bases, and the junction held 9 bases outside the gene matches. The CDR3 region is CASSEFSGTEQETQYF. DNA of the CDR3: TGTGCCAGCAGCGAATTTAGCGGGACTGAACAAGAGACCCAGTACTTC.

The CDR3: CAWRVGGAETEAFF. The CDR3 bases are TGTGCCTGGAGGGTCGGAGGGGCCGAGACTGAAGCTTTCTTT. This chain uses TRBV30 with TRBJ1-1, with D possibly matching TRBD1 (5 bases). CDR1 is GTSNPN and CDR2 is SVGIG in the germline V gene (reference sequence). The CDR3 covers 14 residues. Trimming took off 3 bases at V and 5 bases at J, with 16 bases between the two ends.

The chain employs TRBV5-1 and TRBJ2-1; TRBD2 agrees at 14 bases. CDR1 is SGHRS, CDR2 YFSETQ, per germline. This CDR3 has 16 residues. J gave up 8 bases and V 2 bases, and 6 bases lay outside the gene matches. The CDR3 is CASSLRLAGGPHEQFF. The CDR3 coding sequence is TGCGCCAGCAGCTTAAGACTAGCGGGAGGGCCCCATGAGCAGTTCTTC.

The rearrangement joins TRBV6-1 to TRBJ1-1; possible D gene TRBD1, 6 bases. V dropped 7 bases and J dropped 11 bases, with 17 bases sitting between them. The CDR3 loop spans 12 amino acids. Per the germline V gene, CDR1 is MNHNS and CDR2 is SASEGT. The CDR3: CASKGTGSPAFF. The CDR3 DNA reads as TGTGCCAGCAAAGGTACAGGGTCCCCGGCTTTCTTT.

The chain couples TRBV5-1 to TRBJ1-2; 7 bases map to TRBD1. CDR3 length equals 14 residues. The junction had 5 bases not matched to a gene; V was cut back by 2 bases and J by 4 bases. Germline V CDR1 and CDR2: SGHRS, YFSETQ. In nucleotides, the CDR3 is TGCGCCAGCAGCTTCGGACAGGCTACCTATGGCTACACCTTC. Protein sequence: CASSFGQATYGYTF.

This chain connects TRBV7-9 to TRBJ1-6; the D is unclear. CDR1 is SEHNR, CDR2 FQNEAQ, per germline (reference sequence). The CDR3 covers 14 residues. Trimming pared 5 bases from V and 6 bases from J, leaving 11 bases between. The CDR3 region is CASSTAVTNSPLHF. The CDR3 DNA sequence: TGTGCCAGCAGCACCGCAGTTACTAATTCACCCCTCCACTTT. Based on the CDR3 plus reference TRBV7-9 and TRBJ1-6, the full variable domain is DTGVSQNPRHKITKRGQNVTFRCDPISEHNRLYWYRQTLGQGPEFLTYFQNEAQLEKSRLLSDRFSAERPKGSFSTLEIQRTEQGDSAMYLCASSTAVTNSPLHFGNGTRLTVT.

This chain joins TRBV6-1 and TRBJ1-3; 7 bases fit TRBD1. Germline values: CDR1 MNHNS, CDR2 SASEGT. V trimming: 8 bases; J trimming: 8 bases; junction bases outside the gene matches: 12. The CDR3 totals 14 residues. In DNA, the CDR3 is TGTGCCAGCTCCACAGGGGACATCAATCACACCATATATTTT. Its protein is CASSTGDINHTIYF.

The CDR3 DNA sequence: TGTGCCAGCACCGGGGGTCTGATTCAGCCCCAGCATTTT. Translating it yields CASTGGLIQPQHF. The chain combines TRBV28 with TRBJ1-5; tentatively, D is TRBD1 (5 bases). The CDR3 length is 13 residues. Germline assignment: CDR1 MDHEN and CDR2 SYDVKM. Deletions cut 7 bases from V and 6 bases from J, with 13 bases between.

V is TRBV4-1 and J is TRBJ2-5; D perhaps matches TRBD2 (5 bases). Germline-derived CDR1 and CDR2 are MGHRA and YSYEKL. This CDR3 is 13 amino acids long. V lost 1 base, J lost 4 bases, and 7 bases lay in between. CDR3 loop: CASSQVRGETQYF. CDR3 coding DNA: TGCGCCAGCAGCCAAGTACGGGGAGAGACCCAGTACTTC.

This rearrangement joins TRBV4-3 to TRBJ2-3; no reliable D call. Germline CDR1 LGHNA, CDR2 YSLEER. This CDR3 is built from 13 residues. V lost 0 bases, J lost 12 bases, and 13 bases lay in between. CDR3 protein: CASSQEYTMTQYF. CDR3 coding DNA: TGCGCCAGCAGCCAAGAATATACTATGACCCAGTATTTT.

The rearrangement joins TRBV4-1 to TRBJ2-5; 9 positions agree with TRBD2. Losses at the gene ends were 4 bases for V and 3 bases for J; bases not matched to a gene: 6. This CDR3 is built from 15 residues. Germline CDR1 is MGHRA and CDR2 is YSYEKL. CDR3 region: CASSPLAGREETQYF. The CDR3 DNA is TGCGCCAGCAGCCCTCTAGCGGGAAGAGAAGAGACCCAGTACTTC.

CDR3 sequence reads: CASSPYFDGGNGYTF. CDR3 sequence (DNA): TGCGCCAGCAGCCCCTACTTTGATGGGGGGAACGGCTACACCTTC. This sequence joins TRBV4-1 and TRBJ1-2; D might be TRBD1 (5 bases). The CDR3 totals 15 residues. Germline V gives CDR1 MGHRA, CDR2 YSYEKL. Trimming left V 4 bases short and J 8 bases short, with 20 bases between.

The CDR3 DNA reads TGTGCCAGTAGTATAGAGGGGGACAGCACGAACACTGAAGCTTTCTTT. Translated: CASSIEGDSTNTEAFF. The V and J genes are TRBV19 and TRBJ1-1; 7 nucleotides agree with TRBD1. This CDR3 has 16 residues. CDR1 and CDR2 (germline): LNHDA, SQIVND (reference sequence). V gave up 0 bases and J gave up 1 base; unmatched junction bases: 5.

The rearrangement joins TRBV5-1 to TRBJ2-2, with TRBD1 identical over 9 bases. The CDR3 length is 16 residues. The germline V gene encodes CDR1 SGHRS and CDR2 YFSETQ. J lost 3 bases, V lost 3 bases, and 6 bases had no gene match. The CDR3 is CASSWGTGRYTGELFF. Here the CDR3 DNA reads TGCGCCAGCAGCTGGGGGACAGGGAGGTACACCGGGGAGCTGTTTTTT.